A single sample gave rise to the 8 T cell receptor beta chains below, sequenced in a study of CD8+ T cells in alopecia areata (dated by TCRdb to the late 2010s). The meaning of the sample's treatment or condition label: oral pan-JAK inhibitor, 5-10 mg twice daily. The receptor library was made with the immunoSEQ multiplex PCR assay. To provide template for TCR sequencing, every sample had RNA extracted and reverse transcribed into cDNA. In TCRdb, the immuneACCESS table is reduced to in-frame sequences with V and J assigned. These tables do not hold every clone; where another copy was compared, an unresolved V gene accounts for under half, and the others remain unexplained. This sample has approximately 210,000 clones in its table, and approximately 70% of those were observed once. The ten largest clones take up 1% to 1.5% of the sample. The sequences come from CD4+ T cells sorted from blood, collected at week 44, from a patient treated with tofacitinib. The source of these receptors is a human donor with alopecia areata.

The V and J genes are TRBV6-1 and TRBJ2-2; 10 bases align to TRBD1. Losses at the gene ends were 7 bases for V and 8 bases for J; bases not matched to a gene: 7. In germline, CDR1 is MNHNS, CDR2 SASEGT. The CDR3 consists of 14 residues. This CDR3 reads CASNRQGAAGELFF. CDR3 in DNA: TGTGCCAGCAACAGACAGGGGGCTGCGGGGGAGCTGTTTTTT.

The chain joins TRBV27 to TRBJ2-6; D gene uncertain. V lost 6 bases and J 1 base, leaving 10 bases between the germline ends. CDR1 is MNHEY, CDR2 SMNVEV, per germline (reference sequence). The CDR3 sequence is 15 residues long. CDR3 sequence reads: CASSQGGSGANVLTF. The CDR3 DNA reads TGTGCCAGCAGCCAAGGCGGATCTGGGGCCAACGTCCTGACTTTC. Variable domain in full (rest from reference TRBV27 and TRBJ2-6): EAQVTQNPRYLITVTGKKLTVTCSQNMNHEYMSWYRQDPGLGLRQIYYSMNVEVTDKGDVPEGYKVSRKEKRNFPLILESPSPNQTSLYFCASSQGGSGANVLTFGAGSRLTVL.

This clone occurred a few times. This chain connects TRBV9 to TRBJ2-3; D is unclear. CDR1 and CDR2 (germline): SGDLS, YYNGEE. The CDR3 has 12 residues. Trimming took off 0 bases at V and 5 bases at J, with 4 bases between the two ends. The CDR3 region has the DNA TGTGCCAGCAGCGTAGGAATAGATACGCAGTATTTT. Translation: CASSVGIDTQYF.

This chain joins TRBV27 and TRBJ2-7; tentatively, D is TRBD1 (6 bases). Germline assignment: CDR1 MNHEY and CDR2 SMNVEV (reference sequence). The CDR3 covers 16 residues. The germline V and J ends were trimmed by 5 bases and 2 bases, with 19 bases remaining between them. This CDR3 is CASSLQGRPTTYEQYF. CDR3 DNA: TGTGCCAGCAGTCTGCAGGGGCGACCCACAACCTACGAGCAGTACTTC.

The chain links TRBV29-1 to TRBJ1-1, with D hard to call. The V end was cut by 4 bases, the J end by 3 bases, with 18 bases between. The CDR3 runs 15 residues. CDR1 SQVTM and CDR2 ANQGSEA come from the germline V gene. Here the CDR3 DNA reads TGCAGCGTTGTTGAACCCCTTAAAGGAGACACTGAAGCTTTCTTT. This translates into CSVVEPLKGDTEAFF.

This sequence joins TRBV29-1 and TRBJ1-1; D is uncertain. The CDR3 consists of 14 residues. Trimming stripped 7 bases from V and 1 base from J, with 16 bases between. The germline V gene has CDR1 SQVTM and CDR2 ANQGSEA. The CDR3 reads CSAAARGSNTEAFF. The CDR3 bases are TGCAGCGCCGCCGCCCGGGGATCGAACACTGAAGCTTTCTTT.

V gene TRBV30 combines with J gene TRBJ2-1, with D tentatively TRBD1 or TRBD2 (5 bases each). Germline V gene data show CDR1 as GTSNPN and CDR2 as SVGIG (reference sequence). Trimming shortened V by 3 bases and J by 8 bases, and 14 bases separated the two germline ends. The CDR3 loop spans 13 amino acids. The CDR3 sequence is CAWRSGPHHEQFF. The CDR3 bases are TGTGCCTGGAGATCGGGACCCCACCATGAGCAGTTCTTC.

J is TRBJ2-6 and V is TRBV11-2; a possible D gene is TRBD2 (6 bases). Germline V lookup: CDR1 SGHAT, CDR2 FQNNGV. Between the trimmed V and J ends, which lost 6 bases and 0 bases, there was a span of 18 bases. The CDR3 covers 18 residues. DNA for the CDR3: TGTGCCAGCAGACCGACTAGGCCCCCTAGCTCTGGGGCCAACGTCCTGACTTTC. It codes for CASRPTRPPSSGANVLTF.